The TCR beta chain described here comes from a study of blood T cell repertoires in COVID-19. Study summary: Researchers got acute and convalescent COVID-19 samples from the United States, Italy and Spain. Nucleic acid was either cDNA or gDNA, and it came from T cells, B-cell-depleted T cells, or PBMCs.

Per the original data handling: For nucleated cells, counts were estimated from reference gene primer amplification. Produced via immunoSEQ multiplex PCR; TCRdb's table is partial and in-frame only. D and trimming come from the DNA, and the V and J calls and clone size come from that table. The sample consists of 15,000 to 20,000 clones, 85% to 90% of them appearing once. CDR3 length equals 20 residues. Germline V gives CDR1 KGHDR, CDR2 SFDVKD. The V and J ends lost 3 bases and 4 bases, in that order; junction bases with no gene match: 15. The chain has TRBV24-1 and TRBJ2-1; 12 bases map to TRBD1. Sequenced sample: peripheral blood. This receptor was taken from a human donor in a cohort sampled during active COVID-19. The CDR3 spells CATSDPVPTRDRGRYNEQFF. CDR3 DNA: TGTGCCACCAGTGATCCAGTGCCAACCCGGGACAGGGGGCGATACAATGAGCAGTTCTTC.